Listed below are T cell receptor beta chains from one sample, sequenced in a study of blood T cell repertoires in COVID-19. Only in-frame clones appear in the TCRdb table, and some are missing; sequencing was by immunoSEQ multiplex PCR. The sample consists of fewer than 120,000 clones, around nine tenths of them appearing once. Sequencing was carried out using peripheral blood. All receptors come from a woman aged 45-60 years with acute or convalescent COVID-19. Each CDR3 is given with its conserved first and last residue. A D gene is named only where the DNA matches it firmly. Only some rows state a clone size, as once, few, many or a class for expanded clones.

NA,NA,TRBJ2-3,TRBV6-5,TGTGCCAGCAACAATGGACACACAGATACGCAGTATTTT,CASNNGHTDTQYF
NA,NA,TRBJ1-4,TRBV18,TGTGCCAGCTCAGATGCCGGGACAAATAATGAAAAACTGTTTTTT,CASSDAGTNNEKLFF
NA,few,TRBJ1-3,TRBV6-1,TGTGCCAGCAGTGAAGTCGTCAGCTCTGGAAACACCATATATTTT,CASSEVVSSGNTIYF
TRBD1,NA,TRBJ1-1,TRBV7-8,TGTGCCAGCAGCACCCGGACAGGGAGCACTGAAGCTTTCTTT,CASSTRTGSTEAFF
TRBD2,once,TRBJ2-7,TRBV19,TGTGCCAGTAGAAGACAAAATAGCGGGGATTCCTACGAGCAGTACTTC,CASRRQNSGDSYEQYF
TRBD2,NA,TRBJ2-3,TRBV24-1,TGTGCCACCAGTGATTCCCCCACTAGCGACATCGACGCAGATACGCAGTATTTT,CATSDSPTSDIDADTQYF
NA,NA,TRBJ1-1,TRBV15,TGTGCCACCAGCAGAGATGTGGCAGGCATGAACACTGAAGCTTTCTTT,CATSRDVAGMNTEAFF
NA,NA,TRBJ2-2,TRBV7-9,TGTGCCAGCAGCTTAGAACCGGGTTCATGGACCGGGGAGCTGTTTTTT,CASSLEPGSWTGELFF
NA,NA,TRBJ1-1,TRBV19,TGTGCCAGTAGTACCGGGACACCCAACACTGAAGCTTTCTTT,CASSTGTPNTEAFF
TRBD2,NA,TRBJ2-3,TRBV11-2,TGTGCCAGCAGCTCCGGGACTACGCCACAGTATTTT,CASSSGTTPQYF
NA,once,TRBJ2-7,TRBV20-1,TGCAGTGCTTCAGGGATCTGGGAGCAGTACTTC,CSASGIWEQYF
NA,once,TRBJ2-5,TRBV29-1,TGCAGCGTACTCGACAGAGAGACCCAGTACTTC,CSVLDRETQYF
TRBD2,NA,TRBJ2-7,TRBV18,TGTGCCAGCTCACCACAGGGCGGGAGGACCTACGAGCAGTACTTC,CASSPQGGRTYEQYF
NA,NA,TRBJ1-3,TRBV29-1,TGCAGCGTGTCCGAACAATCTGGAAACACCATATATTTT,CSVSEQSGNTIYF
NA,NA,TRBJ2-3,TRBV5-5,TGTGCCAGCAAGGAAGCGTCTAGCACAGATACGCAGTATTTT,CASKEASSTDTQYF
NA,NA,TRBJ1-4,TRBV18,TGTGCCAGCTCACCGAGACAGGATAATGAAAAACTGTTTTTT,CASSPRQDNEKLFF
TRBD1,NA,TRBJ1-4,TRBV19,TGTGCCAGTAGTGCCTTGTGGGCAGGGGGTCCGACGAGTAATGAAAAACTGTTTTTT,CASSALWAGGPTSNEKLFF
NA,once,TRBJ1-4,TRBV5-1,TGCGCCAGCAGTTTCGATGGACGGGGAATAATGATGCGAGTTTTT,CASSFDGRGIMMRVF
NA,NA,TRBJ1-3,TRBV18,TGTGCCAGCTCAATTTTCGAGGGACAATCTGGAAACACCATATATTTT,CASSIFEGQSGNTIYF
NA,NA,TRBJ1-1,TRBV7-6,TGTGCCAGCAGCCCTCGGCCGGGGTTGAACACTGAAGCTTTCTTT,CASSPRPGLNTEAFF
NA,NA,TRBJ2-3,TRBV5-5,TGTGCCAGCAGCTTGGGGTACACCACAGATACGCAGTATTTT,CASSLGYTTDTQYF
TRBD1,NA,TRBJ2-1,TRBV5-5,TGTGCCAGCAGCTTGGTCGGGACAGGGGTATTTGGGTTCTACAATGAGCAGTTCTTC,CASSLVGTGVFGFYNEQFF
TRBD1,once,TRBJ1-2,TRBV5-8,TGTGCCAGCAGCTGGGGACAGGCGACTGGCTATGGCTACACCTTC,CASSWGQATGYGYTF
NA,NA,TRBJ1-1,TRBV5-4,TGTGCCAGCAGCTTGAACGCGGGGCTGGGCACTGAAGCTTTCTTT,CASSLNAGLGTEAFF
NA,NA,TRBJ2-1,TRBV7-9,TGTGCCAGCAGCCCCCCTAGCGATGAGCAGTTCTTC,CASSPPSDEQFF
NA,NA,TRBJ2-3,TRBV29-1,TGCAGCGTTGAGTTATGGGGCTTAGGCACAGATACGCAGTATTTT,CSVELWGLGTDTQYF
NA,once,TRBJ2-3,TRBV12-3/TRBV12-4,TGTGCCAGCAGTCCCGCAGGGGCAGATACGCAGTATTTT,CASSPAGADTQYF
NA,NA,TRBJ2-1,TRBV10-3,TGTGCCATCAGTGAAGGACTGCGGAGCTCCTACAATGAGCAGTTCTTC,CAISEGLRSSYNEQFF